The next 32 T cell receptor beta chains were all read from a single sample in a study of blood T cell repertoires in COVID-19. Generated by immunoSEQ multiplex PCR, the TCRdb table keeps only in-frame clones and is missing some. The sample contains 180,000 or so clones, 86% of which appear only once. Sequenced input: peripheral blood. Receptor source: a man in his 70s with acute or convalescent COVID-19.

The chain employs TRBV7-9 and TRBJ1-5, with D perhaps TRBD1 (6 bases). V was cut by 5 bases and J by 2 bases, with 16 bases left in between. CDR1 SEHNR and CDR2 FQNEAQ come from the germline V gene (reference sequence). There are 16 residues in the CDR3. The CDR3 sequence is CASSLGGAGGNQPQHF. As DNA, the CDR3 is TGTGCCAGCAGCCTCGGTGGGGCAGGGGGCAATCAGCCCCAGCATTTT.

The chain has TRBV28 and TRBJ1-5, with D perhaps TRBD1 (5 bases). V was trimmed by 4 bases and J by 2 bases, leaving 9 bases between them. From germline, CDR1 is MDHEN and CDR2 SYDVKM. This CDR3 is built from 14 residues. The CDR3 here is CASSSGGGNQPQHF. In nucleotides, the CDR3 is TGTGCCAGCAGTTCGGGAGGGGGCAATCAGCCCCAGCATTTT.

The chain employs TRBV30 and TRBJ1-4; D perhaps matches TRBD1 (5 bases). Between the trimmed V and J ends, which lost 0 bases and 6 bases, there was a span of 11 bases. The CDR3 has 14 amino acids. Germline V CDR1 and CDR2: GTSNPN, SVGIG (reference sequence). The CDR3 bases are TGTGCCTGGAGTGTGTGGGGAGGGGATGAAAAACTGTTTTTT. Amino acids: CAWSVWGGDEKLFF.

The chain links TRBV5-1 to TRBJ2-7, with 10 nucleotides matching TRBD1. CDR1 and CDR2 from the germline V gene are SGHRS and YFSETQ. The CDR3 extends over 16 amino acids. Germline trimming cut 0 bases from V and 3 bases from J; bases unmatched to any gene: 6. The CDR3: CASSLAEGQGLYEQYF. For the CDR3, the DNA is TGCGCCAGCAGCTTGGCCGAGGGACAGGGGCTCTACGAGCAGTACTTC. Filled out from reference TRBV5-1 and TRBJ2-7, the complete variable domain reads KAGVTQTPRYLIKTRGQQVTLSCSPISGHRSVSWYQQTPGQGLQFLFEYFSETQRNKGNFPGRFSGRQFSNSRSEMNVSTLELGDSALYLCASSLAEGQGLYEQYFGPGTRLTVT.

V gene TRBV7-9 combines with J gene TRBJ2-5; 10 bases fit TRBD1. This CDR3 spans 15 amino acids. Germline V lookup: CDR1 SEHNR, CDR2 FQNEAQ (reference sequence). V lost 5 bases and J lost 2; bases outside the gene matches: 5. Written as DNA, the CDR3 is TGTGCCAGCAGCCCGGGACAGGGGCCTCAAGAGACCCAGTACTTC. Amino acid sequence: CASSPGQGPQETQYF. Full variable domain (remainder filled in from reference TRBV7-9 and TRBJ2-5): DTGVSQNPRHKITKRGQNVTFRCDPISEHNRLYWYRQTLGQGPEFLTYFQNEAQLEKSRLLSDRFSAERPKGSFSTLEIQRTEQGDSAMYLCASSPGQGPQETQYFGPGTRLLVL.

The chain is built from TRBV18 and TRBJ1-1; 7 nucleotides line up with TRBD1. This CDR3 has 15 residues. The trim removed 4 bases at V and 4 bases at J, leaving 9 bases unmatched. Germline assignment: CDR1 KGHSH and CDR2 LQKENI. CDR3 DNA: TGTGCCAGCTCACTCGCTATGACAGGGACCACTGAAGCTTTCTTT. Residues: CASSLAMTGTTEAFF.

The V and J genes are TRBV27 and TRBJ2-3, with TRBD1 matching over 10 bases. Germline CDR1 reads MNHEY; CDR2 reads SMNVEV (reference sequence). V gave up 2 bases and J gave up 5 bases; unmatched junction bases: 4. The CDR3 contains 15 residues. The CDR3 region is CASSLRTGGIDTQYF. CDR3 DNA sequence: TGTGCCAGCAGTTTAAGGACAGGGGGAATAGATACGCAGTATTTT.

V and J are TRBV5-1 and TRBJ2-5, with 7 bases identical to TRBD1. This CDR3 region has 14 residues. J lost 5 bases, V lost 4 bases, and 8 bases had no gene match. Looked up from germline, CDR1 is SGHRS and CDR2 is YFSETQ. The CDR3 loop reads CASSIGQARETQYF. CDR3 in DNA: TGCGCCAGCAGCATTGGACAGGCGCGGGAGACCCAGTACTTC.

The chain employs TRBV7-3 and TRBJ2-4; TRBD2 matches at 12 bases. The V and J ends lost 6 bases and 0 bases, in that order; junction bases with no gene match: 9. Germline CDR1 reads SGHTA; CDR2 reads FQGTGA. This CDR3 contains 18 residues. The DNA for the CDR3 is TGTGCCAGCAGTCCACGGACTAGCGGGGCGATAGCCAAAAACATTCAGTACTTC. Its translation is CASSPRTSGAIAKNIQYF. Using reference TRBV7-3 and TRBJ2-4 for the parts outside the CDR3, the full variable domain is GAGVSQTPSNKVTEKGKYVELRCDPISGHTALYWYRQSLGQGPEFLIYFQGTGAADDSGLPNDRFFAVRPEGSVSTLKIQRTERGDSAVYLCASSPRTSGAIAKNIQYFGAGTRLSVL.

The gene calls are TRBV9 and TRBJ1-1; D is undetermined. The V end was cut by 0 bases, the J end by 2 bases, with 2 bases between. In germline, CDR1 is SGDLS, CDR2 YYNGEE. The CDR3 consists of 12 residues. Here the CDR3 reads CASSVANTEAFF. Here the CDR3 DNA reads TGTGCCAGCAGCGTAGCAAACACTGAAGCTTTCTTT.

The rearrangement uses TRBV3-1 (or the pseudogene TRBV3-2) and TRBJ1-3; D might be TRBD1 (5 bases). The ends were cut back, 1 base at V and 11 bases at J, with 12 bases in the middle. Germline lookup yields CDR1 LGHDT and CDR2 YNNKEL (reference sequence). The CDR3 has 13 amino acids. The CDR3 is CASSQGAGSAIYF. For the CDR3, the DNA is TGTGCCAGCAGCCAAGGTGCAGGGTCAGCCATATATTTT.

The chain uses TRBV6-5 and TRBJ2-2; 12 bases are shared with TRBD2. This CDR3 spans 14 amino acids. Trimming cost V 7 bases and J 5 bases; bases outside gene matches: 2. CDR1 and CDR2 (germline): MNHEY, SVGAGI. CDR3 region: CASNGLAGTGELFF. DNA of the CDR3: TGTGCCAGCAATGGACTAGCGGGAACCGGGGAGCTGTTTTTT.

This clone occurred a few times. The rearrangement joins TRBV9 to TRBJ1-2; D may be TRBD1 (6 bases). CDR1 and CDR2 from the germline V gene are SGDLS and YYNGEE. Trimming left V 0 bases short and J 6 bases short, with 24 bases between. The CDR3 totals 18 residues. Here the CDR3 reads CASSVDPWGRTGGDGYTF. CDR3 DNA: TGTGCCAGCAGCGTAGACCCATGGGGGCGGACGGGGGGTGATGGCTACACCTTC.

This chain links TRBV20-1 with TRBJ1-6; tentatively, D is TRBD1 (5 bases). This CDR3 has 11 residues. Germline V gives CDR1 DFQATT, CDR2 SNEGSKA (reference sequence). The CDR3 loop is CSGGLNSPLHF. The CDR3 nucleotides are TGCAGCGGGGGACTAAATTCACCCCTCCACTTT.

The V gene is TRBV19, the J gene TRBJ2-1, with 7 bases aligning to TRBD2. The CDR3 has 13 amino acids. In germline, CDR1 is LNHDA, CDR2 SQIVND (reference sequence). J lost 8 bases, V lost 5 bases, and 6 bases had no gene match. The CDR3 region is CASSRGRGDEQFF. The DNA of the CDR3 is TGTGCCAGTAGTCGGGGGAGGGGCGATGAGCAGTTCTTC.

The rearrangement links TRBV9 to TRBJ2-3; D is perhaps TRBD2 (7 bases). CDR3 length: 15 amino acids. Trimming took off 1 base at V and 5 bases at J, with 14 bases between the two ends. Germline V CDR1 and CDR2: SGDLS, YYNGEE. Here the CDR3 reads CASSVLGGGRDTQYF. The CDR3 DNA follows: TGTGCCAGCAGCGTACTGGGGGGGGGCCGAGATACGCAGTATTTT.

This clone has a handful of counts. The chain carries TRBV7-9 and TRBJ2-7, with D possibly matching TRBD1 (5 bases). Germline V gene data show CDR1 as SEHNR and CDR2 as FQNEAQ (reference sequence). The V gene lost 4 bases and the J gene lost 2 bases, with 12 bases spanning the gap. The CDR3 covers 14 residues. CDR3: CASSSRTSTYEQYF. Here the CDR3 DNA reads TGTGCCAGCAGCTCGCGGACATCTACCTACGAGCAGTACTTC.

This clone was recorded once. The junction departs from germline at one end; a sequencing error may be responsible. The chain couples TRBV6-6 to TRBJ1-3; tentative D call: TRBD1 (6 bases). Germline V gives CDR1 MNHNY, CDR2 SVGAGI (reference sequence). This CDR3 comprises 16 residues. CDR3 bases: TGTGCCAGCAGTGACTCCGGGACAAGCTCTGGAAACACCATATATTTT. This codes for CASSDSGTSSGNTIYF.

The chain joins TRBV27 to TRBJ2-7; tentative D call: TRBD2 (5 bases). Germline CDR1 and CDR2: MNHEY and SMNVEV (reference sequence). The CDR3 runs 14 residues. Trimming left V 4 bases short and J 2 bases short, with 12 bases between. CDR3: CASSSHGNPYEQYF. CDR3 nucleotide sequence: TGTGCCAGCAGTTCCCACGGGAACCCCTACGAGCAGTACTTC.

The gene calls are TRBV30 and TRBJ2-1; 8 bases are a match to TRBD1. Trimming removed 2 bases from V and 3 bases from J; junction bases left unmatched: 9. This CDR3 region has 16 residues. CDR1 and CDR2 from the germline V gene are GTSNPN and SVGIG (reference sequence). The CDR3 region has the DNA TGTGCCTGGAGTCCGACCGACAGGGGCCTCTACAATGAGCAGTTCTTC. It yields the protein CAWSPTDRGLYNEQFF. The whole variable domain, filled in from reference TRBV30 and TRBJ2-1, reads SQTIHQWPATLVQPVGSPLSLECTVEGTSNPNLYWYRQAAGRGLQLLFYSVGIGQISSEVPQNLSASRPQDRQFILSSKKLLLSDSGFYLCAWSPTDRGLYNEQFFGPGTRLTVL.

This rearrangement joins TRBV24-1 to TRBJ2-2; TRBD1 agrees at 9 bases. CDR3 length: 17 amino acids. CDR1 is KGHDR, CDR2 SFDVKD, per germline. V was clipped by 3 bases and J by 1 base; unmatched bases: 5. This CDR3 is CATSDTTGQGNTGELFF. For the CDR3, the DNA is TGTGCCACCAGTGATACTACGGGACAGGGGAACACCGGGGAGCTGTTTTTT.

This clone was seen a few times. The DNA of the CDR3 is TGCGCCAGCAGCCAAGATCGAACGAGGAAACTGTTTTTT. It encodes CASSQDRTRKLFF. The chain carries TRBV4-3 and TRBJ1-4, with D uncertain. CDR3 size: 13 residues. V was trimmed by 0 bases and J by 11 bases, leaving 10 bases between them. Germline V gene lookup returns CDR1 LGHNA and CDR2 YSLEER.

This clone is a singleton in its sample. The V call is TRBV27, the J call TRBJ1-6, with 9 bases lining up with TRBD1. The CDR3 sequence is 17 residues long. Looked up from germline, CDR1 is MNHEY and CDR2 is SMNVEV (reference sequence). The V and J ends lost 8 bases and 8 bases, in that order; junction bases with no gene match: 16. The CDR3, as DNA: TGTGCCAGCTATAGTCCGGGACAGGGAGTAGGTGATTCACCCCTCCACTTT. This encodes CASYSPGQGVGDSPLHF.

The V call is TRBV19, the J call TRBJ2-5; 10 bases fit TRBD1. The CDR3 covers 17 residues. V shed 3 bases and J 4 bases; nucleotides not matched to a gene: 11. Germline loops: CDR1 LNHDA, CDR2 SQIVND (reference sequence). The CDR3 is CASSIRRLRDRGETQYF. The CDR3 DNA sequence: TGTGCCAGTAGTATTAGGAGATTGAGGGACAGGGGAGAGACCCAGTACTTC.

V usage is TRBV9 and J usage is TRBJ2-2, with 9 bases lining up with TRBD2. Germline loops: CDR1 SGDLS, CDR2 YYNGEE. The CDR3 is 16 residues long. Trimming at V came to 3 bases and at J to 6 bases, leaving 9 bases not matched to a gene. CDR3 in DNA: TGTGCCAGCAGCGCCCCGGGACTAGCTACCCCCGGGGAGCTGTTTTTT. Amino acid sequence: CASSAPGLATPGELFF.

This chain connects TRBV7-6 to TRBJ2-2; TRBD2 agrees at 14 bases. The CDR3 extends over 17 amino acids. Germline lookup yields CDR1 SGHVS and CDR2 FNYEAQ. Trimming took 5 bases from V and 7 from J; bases not matched to a gene: 9. CDR3 amino acids: CASSLRLAGGPGGELFF. CDR3 in DNA: TGTGCCAGCAGCCTCCGACTAGCGGGGGGGCCTGGCGGGGAGCTGTTTTTT.

This clone was detected only once. The V call is TRBV6-5, the J call TRBJ2-5; D call uncertain. Trimming removed 6 bases from V and 7 bases from J, with 9 bases in between. The CDR3 has 11 amino acids. Germline CDR1 MNHEY, CDR2 SVGAGI. DNA for the CDR3: TGTGCCAGCAGGGGTCCGGGGACCCAGTACTTC. Residues: CASRGPGTQYF.

V is TRBV6-1 and J is TRBJ2-5; 13 bases line up with TRBD2. The CDR3 spans 17 residues. CDR1 is MNHNS and CDR2 is SASEGT in the germline V gene. Germline trimming cut 3 bases from V and 5 bases from J; bases unmatched to any gene: 9. In DNA form, the CDR3 reads TGTGCCAGCAGTGATACTAGCGGGGGGGTTAGAAGCGAGACCCAGTACTTC. This gives the protein CASSDTSGGVRSETQYF.

The chain employs TRBV7-2 and TRBJ2-7; D gene unclear. Trimming took 2 bases from V and 2 from J, leaving 10 bases between them. Per germline, CDR1 SGHTA and CDR2 FQGNSA. The CDR3 runs 14 residues. The CDR3: CASSLYVRAYEQYF. CDR3 sequence (DNA): TGTGCCAGCAGCTTATACGTTCGGGCCTACGAGCAGTACTTC.

In the case of this clone: This specimen includes other DNA sequences encoding the same CDR3. The V call is TRBV5-1, the J call TRBJ1-6; 8 bases agree with TRBD1. The germline V gene has CDR1 SGHRS and CDR2 YFSETQ. The CDR3 is made up of 16 amino acids. Trimming took 2 bases from V and 0 from J; bases not matched to a gene: 1. CDR3 region: CASSFGQGSYNSPLHF. The DNA of the CDR3 is TGCGCCAGCAGCTTTGGACAGGGCTCCTATAATTCACCCCTCCACTTT.

The chain recombines TRBV18 with TRBJ2-3; 10 bases align to TRBD2. The CDR3 sequence is 17 residues long. V lost 2 bases to trimming and J lost 3 bases; unmatched junction nucleotides: 8. From germline, CDR1 is KGHSH and CDR2 LQKENI. The CDR3 nucleotides are TGTGCCAGCTCACCAGGCAAGCGGGAGGGCCAAACAGATACGCAGTATTTT. Translated, it gives CASSPGKREGQTDTQYF.

This clone occurred a few times. The chain recombines TRBV28 with TRBJ2-7; tentative D call: TRBD2 (6 bases). Trimming cost V 5 bases and J 5 bases, with 13 bases left between them. The germline V gene encodes CDR1 MDHEN and CDR2 SYDVKM. The CDR3 is 13 residues long. CDR3 DNA sequence: TGTGCCAGCAGTGGTAGACTAGTTGACGAGCAGTACTTC. It encodes CASSGRLVDEQYF.